This T cell receptor beta chain appears in the sequencing data of a study of T cell changes during pregnancy in multiple sclerosis. CDR3 length: 13 residues. The V gene's germline CDR1 is WSHSY and CDR2 SAAADI. The ends lost 10 bases at V and 4 bases at J; junction bases unmatched: 7. Profiled with immunoSEQ multiplex PCR; TCRdb holds only in-frame clones, not every one. The table lists more than 65,000 clones, roughly 92% of them singletons. This sequence joins TRBV10-2 and TRBJ1-2, with 9 bases aligning to TRBD1. Sequenced here: peripheral blood, sampled in the first trimester of pregnancy. This TCR was sampled from a female donor with multiple sclerosis, enrolled in a pregnancy study. CDR3 sequence (DNA): TGCGCCACCAGACAGGGGGGGGCCTATGGCTACACCTTC. Encoded protein: CATRQGGAYGYTF.